These 30 T cell receptor beta chains came from one sample sequenced in a study of beta chain features in type 1 diabetes. Sequencing targeted expressed TCRB transcripts, as all isolated RNA had been reverse transcribed. Profiling relied on immunoSEQ multiplex PCR, and the TCRdb table lists in-frame clones only, not all of them. The data hold roughly 180,000 clones, with about an eighth observed a single time. Specimen: central memory CD4+ T cells from blood. The receptors here all came from a woman between 18 and 29 years old in good health.

The V and J genes are TRBV4-1 and TRBJ2-1; 8 nucleotides align to TRBD2. The V gene's germline CDR1 is MGHRA and CDR2 YSYEKL. This CDR3 has 15 amino acids. The trim removed 0 bases at V and 7 bases at J, leaving 5 bases unmatched. In nucleotides, the CDR3 is TGCGCCAGCAGCCAAGATAGCGGGACGAGAAATGAGCAGTTCTTC. Protein product: CASSQDSGTRNEQFF.

The chain carries TRBV19 and TRBJ2-7, with 10 bases that match TRBD2. The J segment lost 3 bases and the V segment lost 6 bases, leaving 11 bases of the junction unmatched. The CDR3 has 16 amino acids. From germline, CDR1 is LNHDA and CDR2 SQIVND (reference sequence). CDR3 sequence: CASRGSSGSGIYEQYF. In nucleotides, the CDR3 is TGTGCCAGTAGGGGTTCTAGCGGGAGTGGTATCTACGAGCAGTACTTC.

CDR3 nucleotide sequence: TGTGCCAGCAGCGCATCACCCACGGGGACTTACCAAGAGACCCAGTACTTC. Amino acids: CASSASPTGTYQETQYF. The V call is TRBV9, the J call TRBJ2-5; possible D gene TRBD2, 6 bases. V was pared by 3 bases and J by 0 bases, with 18 bases between. The CDR3 totals 17 residues. Germline assignment: CDR1 SGDLS and CDR2 YYNGEE.

The chain carries TRBV7-2 and TRBJ2-7; 10 bases agree with TRBD2. J gave up 5 bases and V 3 bases, and 7 bases lay outside the gene matches. There are 15 residues in the CDR3. CDR1 SGHTA and CDR2 FQGNSA come from the germline V gene. CDR3 in DNA: TGTGCCAGCAGCTTCACTAGCGGGACCGTCCACGAGCAGTACTTC. It yields the protein CASSFTSGTVHEQYF.

The chain is built from TRBV30 and TRBJ1-4; D is perhaps TRBD1 (6 bases). The V gene's germline CDR1 is GTSNPN and CDR2 SVGIG (reference sequence). CDR3 length: 13 residues. Trimming took 3 bases from V and 7 from J, leaving 12 bases between them. The CDR3 protein is CAWRDQGTEKLFF. The CDR3 coding sequence is TGTGCCTGGAGGGACCAGGGGACTGAAAAACTGTTTTTT. The whole variable domain, filled in from reference TRBV30 and TRBJ1-4, reads SQTIHQWPATLVQPVGSPLSLECTVEGTSNPNLYWYRQAAGRGLQLLFYSVGIGQISSEVPQNLSASRPQDRQFILSSKKLLLSDSGFYLCAWRDQGTEKLFFGSGTQLSVL.

The V and J genes are TRBV2 and TRBJ2-5; 9 bases match TRBD2. With V trimmed by 5 bases and J by 5 bases, 6 bases remained unmatched. Germline CDR1 and CDR2: SNHLY and FYNNEI. The CDR3 is made up of 14 amino acids. CDR3 nucleotide sequence: TGTGCCAGCAGTTCGATAGCGGGAGTGGAGACCCAGTACTTC. This codes for CASSSIAGVETQYF.

The chain has TRBV11-3 and TRBJ1-1; D call uncertain. Germline V gene data show CDR1 as SGHNT and CDR2 as YENEEA. With 0 bases removed from V and 1 base from J, the gap between germline ends came to 3 bases. The CDR3 totals 13 residues. For the CDR3, the DNA is TGTGCCAGCAGCTTAGACAGGAACACTGAAGCTTTCTTT. Translating it yields CASSLDRNTEAFF.

This chain joins TRBV4-2 and TRBJ2-5; D might be TRBD2 (7 bases). V was cut by 1 base and J by 5 bases, with 14 bases left in between. The CDR3 sequence is 15 residues long. CDR1 is LGHNA and CDR2 is YNFKEQ in the germline V gene. CDR3 loop: CASSQAGGGMETQYF. CDR3 DNA sequence: TGTGCCAGCAGCCAAGCCGGCGGGGGCATGGAGACCCAGTACTTC.

The chain couples TRBV6-6 to TRBJ2-5; D is undetermined. Trimming took 6 bases from V and 4 from J, leaving 12 bases between them. Germline V gene lookup returns CDR1 MNHNY and CDR2 SVGAGI (reference sequence). This CDR3 is built from 13 residues. The CDR3 DNA follows: TGTGCCAGCAGGCAGGTTGGCAGAGAGACCCAGTACTTC. The encoded protein is CASRQVGRETQYF.

This clone was seen more than once but under ten times. J is TRBJ2-1 and V is TRBV28, with D possibly being TRBD1 (6 bases). The CDR3 runs 16 residues. Germline V gene sequence: CDR1 MDHEN, CDR2 SYDVKM. V was trimmed by 5 bases and J by 5 bases, leaving 19 bases between them. The DNA for the CDR3 is TGTGCCAGCAGTCTCCCCGGGACACCAATAAACAATGAGCAGTTCTTC. Translated: CASSLPGTPINNEQFF.

This chain joins TRBV30 and TRBJ1-5; TRBD1 agrees at 7 bases. Germline loops: CDR1 GTSNPN, CDR2 SVGIG (reference sequence). The CDR3 has 13 amino acids. Germline trimming cut 5 bases from V and 4 bases from J; bases unmatched to any gene: 5. CDR3 sequence (DNA): TGTGCCTGGGGTCCACAGGGGAATCAGCCCCAGCATTTT. This encodes CAWGPQGNQPQHF.

The sample holds a few counts of this clone. The chain employs TRBV5-4 and TRBJ2-2; D possibly corresponds to TRBD1 (5 bases). Between the trimmed V and J ends, which lost 6 bases and 3 bases, there was a span of 9 bases. CDR1 and CDR2 (germline): SGHNT, YYREEE (reference sequence). This CDR3 region has 13 residues. This chain's CDR3 is CASKGRDTGELFF. The CDR3, as DNA: TGTGCCAGCAAGGGCAGGGACACCGGGGAGCTGTTTTTT.

This clone was found a few times. This chain connects TRBV4-2 to TRBJ2-1; TRBD2 aligns across 8 bases. There are 15 residues in the CDR3. V was pared by 4 bases and J by 0 bases, with 2 bases of the junction left unmatched. Germline CDR1 and CDR2: LGHNA and YNFKEQ. CDR3 nucleotide sequence: TGTGCCAGCAGCCGTAGCGGGACCTCCTACAATGAGCAGTTCTTC. This translates into CASSRSGTSYNEQFF.

This clone was seen many times. The chain joins TRBV29-1 to TRBJ2-1; 7 nucleotides agree with TRBD2. The CDR3 runs 14 residues. The trim removed 4 bases at V and 6 bases at J, leaving 9 bases unmatched. Per germline, CDR1 SQVTM and CDR2 ANQGSEA. As DNA, the CDR3 is TGCAGCGTTGCCCTTCCGGGAGGTACCAATGAGCAGTTCTTC. Its translation: CSVALPGGTNEQFF.

This clone was seen a few times. This chain links TRBV28 with TRBJ2-1; a possible D gene is TRBD1 (6 bases). Germline CDR1 reads MDHEN; CDR2 reads SYDVKM. V gave up 6 bases and J gave up 9 bases, with 18 bases separating them. This CDR3 is built from 14 residues. Here the CDR3 reads CASSQQGWDTEQFF. The DNA for the CDR3 is TGTGCCAGCAGCCAACAGGGTTGGGATACTGAGCAGTTCTTC.

This clone showed up just a few times. The chain is built from TRBV30 and TRBJ1-3; D gene uncertain. The CDR3 length is 13 residues. Trimming took off 4 bases at V and 1 base at J, with 8 bases between the two ends. CDR1 is GTSNPN, CDR2 SVGIG, per germline (reference sequence). CDR3 sequence: CAWNARSGNTIYF. The CDR3 bases are TGTGCCTGGAATGCGAGATCTGGAAACACCATATATTTT.

This clone was found a few times. The rearrangement links TRBV28 to TRBJ1-5; D remains unclear. The CDR3 is made up of 12 amino acids. The germline V and J ends were trimmed by 7 bases and 7 bases, with 11 bases remaining between them. Germline lookup yields CDR1 MDHEN and CDR2 SYDVKM. The CDR3 coding sequence is TGTGCCAGCACGGGGAGAAACCAGCCCCAGCATTTT. Its translation is CASTGRNQPQHF.

The genes are TRBV7-9 and TRBJ1-2; D unclear. CDR3 size: 17 residues. Germline lookup yields CDR1 SEHNR and CDR2 FQNEAQ (reference sequence). The V end lost 0 bases, the J end lost 2 bases, and 16 bases lay between the germline ends. The CDR3 region is CASSLADQRLRNYGYTF. CDR3 bases: TGTGCCAGCAGCTTAGCGGACCAGCGGTTAAGGAACTATGGCTACACCTTC.

The chain uses TRBV27 and TRBJ1-2; TRBD1 agrees at 9 bases. The CDR3 has 17 amino acids. Looked up from germline, CDR1 is MNHEY and CDR2 is SMNVEV (reference sequence). V dropped 4 bases and J dropped 2; count of bases not matched to a gene: 11. The CDR3 region is CASSSRTGEALNYGYTF. CDR3 nucleotides: TGTGCCAGCAGTTCCCGGACAGGGGAGGCCCTCAACTATGGCTACACCTTC.

The chain carries TRBV5-1 and TRBJ2-6; D is unclear. This CDR3 has 16 amino acids. Germline V gene data show CDR1 as SGHRS and CDR2 as YFSETQ. V was trimmed by 2 bases and J by 0 bases, leaving 9 bases between them. The CDR3 region has the DNA TGCGCCAGCAGCTTAGACGGGTTCTCTGGGGCCAACGTCCTGACTTTC. It translates to CASSLDGFSGANVLTF.

The CDR3 sequence is CTTGVLAGEPPYEQYF. The CDR3 nucleotides read TGTACGACGGGGGTGCTAGCGGGAGAACCCCCCTACGAGCAGTACTTC. The chain joins TRBV27 to TRBJ2-7, with 10 bases matching TRBD2. Germline lookup yields CDR1 MNHEY and CDR2 SMNVEV (reference sequence). This CDR3 contains 16 residues.

The V and J genes are TRBV7-3 and TRBJ2-1; 9 nucleotides match TRBD2. V gave up 5 bases and J gave up 10 bases; unmatched junction bases: 12. CDR3 size: 15 residues. Germline CDR1 SGHTA, CDR2 FQGTGA. CDR3 bases: TGTGCCAGCAGCCCCCAGGGCGGGAGGGCCAACGAGCAGTTCTTC. Its translation: CASSPQGGRANEQFF.

This chain connects TRBV7-9 to TRBJ2-7; 11 bases align to TRBD2. V shed 7 bases, J shed 5 bases, and the junction held 7 bases outside the gene matches. The germline V gene has CDR1 SEHNR and CDR2 FQNEAQ (reference sequence). The CDR3 is 14 residues long. DNA of the CDR3: TGTGCCAGCACCCCACTGACTAGCGGGAACGAGCAGTACTTC. Protein product: CASTPLTSGNEQYF.

This clone was observed a few times. V usage is TRBV7-2 and J usage is TRBJ1-4; maybe TRBD1 (5 bases). Looked up from germline, CDR1 is SGHTA and CDR2 is FQGNSA. V lost 3 bases to trimming and J lost 12 bases, with 14 bases between them. CDR3 length: 13 residues. The CDR3 loop reads CASSFKSGDQLFF. The CDR3 DNA is TGTGCCAGCAGCTTTAAGTCGGGGGACCAACTGTTTTTT.

This clone has just one count. This chain connects TRBV6-5 to TRBJ2-5; a weak D match, TRBD1 (6 bases). V was shortened by 9 bases and J by 5 bases, with 16 bases between the two germline ends. This CDR3 is built from 13 residues. Germline assignment: CDR1 MNHEY and CDR2 SVGAGI. CDR3 in DNA: TGTGCCAGTCAATTCAGGGGTTATGAGACCCAGTACTTC. This codes for CASQFRGYETQYF.

The V call is TRBV28, the J call TRBJ2-1; 13 bases line up with TRBD2. Per germline, CDR1 MDHEN and CDR2 SYDVKM. CDR3 size: 16 residues. J was trimmed by 5 bases and V by 3 bases; bases with no gene match: 4. The CDR3 DNA is TGTGCCAGCAGTTTCCGACTAGCGGGAGGAGACAATGAGCAGTTCTTC. Protein sequence: CASSFRLAGGDNEQFF. The entire variable domain, with the rest obtained from reference TRBV28 and TRBJ2-1, is as follows: DVKVTQSSRYLVKRTGEKVFLECVQDMDHENMFWYRQDPGLGLRLIYFSYDVKMKEKGDIPEGYSVSREKKERFSLILESASTNQTSMYLCASSFRLAGGDNEQFFGPGTRLTVL.

This clone was found a few times. The rearrangement joins TRBV29-1 to TRBJ1-5; 8 bases match TRBD1. Germline V gene lookup returns CDR1 SQVTM and CDR2 ANQGSEA. V lost 4 bases to trimming and J lost 3 bases; unmatched junction nucleotides: 11. The length of the CDR3 is 16 residues. The CDR3 loop is CSVVNSGTGDNQPQHF. CDR3 bases: TGCAGCGTTGTCAACTCCGGGACAGGAGACAATCAGCCCCAGCATTTT.

This clone has a handful of counts. V gene TRBV4-2 combines with J gene TRBJ1-5, with 7 positions matching TRBD1. CDR3 size: 14 residues. The germline gives CDR1 LGHNA, CDR2 YNFKEQ. With V trimmed by 3 bases and J by 5 bases, 4 bases remained unmatched. The CDR3 here is CASSHETGDQPQHF. CDR3 in DNA: TGTGCCAGCAGCCATGAAACAGGGGATCAGCCCCAGCATTTT.

In this sample, this clone turned up a few times. The gene calls are TRBV5-6 and TRBJ1-5; 8 bases are shared with TRBD1. Germline V lookup: CDR1 SGHDT, CDR2 YYEEEE. V lost 1 base to trimming and J lost 1 base; unmatched junction nucleotides: 7. This CDR3 is 17 amino acids long. CDR3 coding DNA: TGTGCCAGCAGCTTGTGGGCAGGGGGCGGGAGCAATCAGCCCCAGCATTTT. Translating it yields CASSLWAGGGSNQPQHF.

The table lists this clone with a few counts. CDR3 bases: TGTGCCAGCAGCTTCGCTACCGGGACAGGGACGGCCATTCAGTACTTC. It translates to CASSFATGTGTAIQYF. The chain uses TRBV7-9 and TRBJ2-4; 9 positions match TRBD1. This CDR3 is built from 16 residues. CDR1 and CDR2 from the germline V gene are SEHNR and FQNEAQ (reference sequence). V trimming: 3 bases; J trimming: 9 bases; junction bases outside the gene matches: 12.